The 2 T cell receptor beta chains below all came from one sample that was sequenced in a study of response to subunit inactivated influenza vaccine. TCRdb re-derived calls from the RT-PCR reads in MiXCR, one entry per CDR3 protein. Among over 650,000 distinct CDR3 sequences listed, roughly 20% were seen once. Sequenced here: PBMCs from blood, sampled roughly 5 days after vaccination. The receptors shown here come from a man in his fifties or sixties who received an inactivated influenza vaccine.

This clonotype was seen more than once but under ten times. The CDR3 sequence is CSASSGSSAKNIQYF. As DNA, the CDR3 is TGCAGTGCTAGTAGCGGGAGTTCGGCCAAAAACATTCAGTACTTC. The gene calls are TRBV20-1 and TRBJ2-4; 9 bases fit TRBD2. Looked up from germline, CDR1 is DFQATT and CDR2 is SNEGSKA (reference sequence). The V and J ends lost 3 bases and 1 base, in that order; junction bases with no gene match: 4. This CDR3 comprises 15 residues.

This clonotype came up a few times. The chain uses TRBV6-4 and TRBJ2-1; D call uncertain. CDR3 length equals 15 residues. V lost 3 bases and J lost 0, with 9 bases in between. Germline-derived CDR1 and CDR2 are MRHNA and SNTAGT. The CDR3 reads CASSEETNSYNEQFF. The CDR3 DNA reads as TGTGCCAGCAGTGAGGAAACTAACTCCTACAATGAGCAGTTCTTC.